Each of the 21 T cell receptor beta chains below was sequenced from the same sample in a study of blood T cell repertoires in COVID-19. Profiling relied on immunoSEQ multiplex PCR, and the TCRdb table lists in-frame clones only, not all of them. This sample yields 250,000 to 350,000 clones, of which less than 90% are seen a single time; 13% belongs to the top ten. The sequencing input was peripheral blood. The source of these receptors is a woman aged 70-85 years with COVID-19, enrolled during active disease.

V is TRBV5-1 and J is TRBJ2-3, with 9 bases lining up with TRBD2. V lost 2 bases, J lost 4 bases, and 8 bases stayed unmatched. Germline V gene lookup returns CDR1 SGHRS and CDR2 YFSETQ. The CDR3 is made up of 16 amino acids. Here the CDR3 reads CASSFGGGAGADTQYF. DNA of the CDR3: TGCGCCAGCAGCTTTGGCGGGGGGGCTGGGGCAGATACGCAGTATTTT.

CDR3 in amino acids: CASSMKGLQGVVHQPQHF. The CDR3 DNA is TGTGCCAGTAGTATGAAGGGGCTACAGGGGGTGGTACATCAGCCCCAGCATTTT. The rearrangement uses TRBV19 and TRBJ1-5, with TRBD1 matching over 8 bases. The CDR3 sequence is 18 residues long. Germline assignment: CDR1 LNHDA and CDR2 SQIVND (reference sequence). The ends lost 3 bases at V and 5 bases at J; junction bases unmatched: 15.

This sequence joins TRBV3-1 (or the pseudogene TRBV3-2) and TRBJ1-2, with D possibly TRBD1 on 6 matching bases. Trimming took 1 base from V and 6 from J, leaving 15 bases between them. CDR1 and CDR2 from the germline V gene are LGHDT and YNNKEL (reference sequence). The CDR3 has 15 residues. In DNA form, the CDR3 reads TGTGCCAGCAGCCAAGGAGCAGGGGATAGGCATGGCTACACCTTC. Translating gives CASSQGAGDRHGYTF.

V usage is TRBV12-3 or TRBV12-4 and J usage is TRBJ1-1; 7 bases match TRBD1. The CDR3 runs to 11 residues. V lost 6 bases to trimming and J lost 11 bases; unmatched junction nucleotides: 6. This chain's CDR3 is CASSKTGNAFF. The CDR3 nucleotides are TGTGCCAGCAGCAAGACAGGGAATGCTTTCTTT.

The CDR3 loop reads CASSQDQDWQGAEPYEQYF. The CDR3 DNA follows: TGCGCCAGCAGCCAAGACCAGGATTGGCAGGGGGCCGAACCGTACGAGCAGTACTTC. This chain connects TRBV4-3 to TRBJ2-7; TRBD1 matches at 8 bases. CDR3 size: 19 residues. Germline CDR1 and CDR2: LGHNA and YSLEER. V shed 0 bases and J 4 bases; nucleotides not matched to a gene: 17.

The CDR3 DNA follows: TGCAGCGCAGGACAACATGAAGCTTTCTTT. Translated: CSAGQHEAFF. The genes are TRBV29-1 and TRBJ1-1, with D perhaps TRBD1 (5 bases). In germline, CDR1 is SQVTM, CDR2 ANQGSEA. V lost 7 bases and J 7 bases, leaving 10 bases between the germline ends. This CDR3 is built from 10 residues.

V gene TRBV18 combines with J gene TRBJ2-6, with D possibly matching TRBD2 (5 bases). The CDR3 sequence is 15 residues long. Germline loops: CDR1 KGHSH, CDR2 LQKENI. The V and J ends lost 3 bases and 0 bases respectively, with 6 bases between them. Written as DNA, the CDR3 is TGTGCCAGCTCACCGGGGAGCTCTGGGGCCAACGTCCTGACTTTC. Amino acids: CASSPGSSGANVLTF.

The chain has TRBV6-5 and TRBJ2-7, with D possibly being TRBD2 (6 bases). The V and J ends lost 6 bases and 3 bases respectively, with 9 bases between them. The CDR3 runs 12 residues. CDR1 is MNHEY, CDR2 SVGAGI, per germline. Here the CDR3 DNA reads TGTGCCAGCAGCCCCGGGAGCTACGAGCAGTACTTC. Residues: CASSPGSYEQYF.

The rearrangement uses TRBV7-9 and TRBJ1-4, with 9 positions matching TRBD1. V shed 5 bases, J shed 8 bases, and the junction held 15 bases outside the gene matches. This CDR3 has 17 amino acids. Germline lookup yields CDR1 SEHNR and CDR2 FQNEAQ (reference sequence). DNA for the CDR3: TGTGCCAGCAGCCCCGACACCGGGACAGGGCCGGGGGAAAAACTGTTTTTT. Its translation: CASSPDTGTGPGEKLFF.

The CDR3 region is CATSDPGETQYF. The DNA of the CDR3 is TGTGCCACCAGTGATCCAGGAGAGACCCAGTACTTC. The chain combines TRBV24-1 with TRBJ2-5, with D hard to call. Germline V gives CDR1 KGHDR, CDR2 SFDVKD. The CDR3 covers 12 residues. The V and J ends lost 3 bases and 4 bases respectively, with 5 bases between them.

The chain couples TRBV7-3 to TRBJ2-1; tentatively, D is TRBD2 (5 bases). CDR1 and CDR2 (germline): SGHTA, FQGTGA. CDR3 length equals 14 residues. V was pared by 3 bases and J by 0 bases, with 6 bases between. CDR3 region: CASSLGSSYNEQFF. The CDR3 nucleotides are TGTGCCAGCAGCTTGGGGAGCTCCTACAATGAGCAGTTCTTC.

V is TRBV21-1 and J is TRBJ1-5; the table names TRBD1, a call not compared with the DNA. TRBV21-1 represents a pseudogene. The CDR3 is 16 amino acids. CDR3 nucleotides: TGTGCCAGCAGCACGGGACAGGGGGGGAACAATCAGCCCCAGCATTTT. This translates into CASSTGQGGNNQPQHF.

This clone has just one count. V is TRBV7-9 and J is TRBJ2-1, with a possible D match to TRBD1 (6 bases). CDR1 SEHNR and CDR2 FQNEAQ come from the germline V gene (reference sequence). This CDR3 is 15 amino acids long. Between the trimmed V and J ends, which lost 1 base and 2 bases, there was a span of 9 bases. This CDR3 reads CASSLGQGPYNEQFF. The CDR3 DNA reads TGTGCCAGCAGCTTAGGCCAGGGGCCCTACAATGAGCAGTTCTTC.

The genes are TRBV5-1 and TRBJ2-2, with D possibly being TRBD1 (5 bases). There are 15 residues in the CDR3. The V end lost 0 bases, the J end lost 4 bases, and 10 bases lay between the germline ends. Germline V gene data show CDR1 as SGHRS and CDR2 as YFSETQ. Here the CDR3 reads CASSLAVRVTGELFF. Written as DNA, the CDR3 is TGCGCCAGCAGCTTGGCCGTCAGGGTCACCGGGGAGCTGTTTTTT.

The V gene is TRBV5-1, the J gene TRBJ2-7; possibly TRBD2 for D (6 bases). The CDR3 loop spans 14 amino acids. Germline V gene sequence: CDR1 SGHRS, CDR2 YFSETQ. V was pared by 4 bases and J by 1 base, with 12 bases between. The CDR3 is CASSGVRGSYEQYF. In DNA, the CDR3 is TGCGCCAGCAGCGGAGTTCGGGGGTCCTACGAGCAGTACTTC.

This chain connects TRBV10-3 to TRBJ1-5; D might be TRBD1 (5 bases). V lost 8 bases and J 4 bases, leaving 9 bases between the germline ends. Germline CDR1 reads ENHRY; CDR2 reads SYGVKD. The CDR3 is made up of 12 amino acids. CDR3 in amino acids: CAIGGGNQPQHF. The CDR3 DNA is TGTGCCATCGGGGGAGGGAATCAGCCCCAGCATTTT.

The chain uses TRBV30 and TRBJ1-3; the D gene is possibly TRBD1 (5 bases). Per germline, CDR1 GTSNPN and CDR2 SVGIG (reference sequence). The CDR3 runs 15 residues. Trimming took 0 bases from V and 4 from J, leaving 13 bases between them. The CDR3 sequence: CAWSVRGTGGNTIYF. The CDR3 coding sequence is TGTGCCTGGAGTGTACGGGGGACGGGAGGAAACACCATATATTTT.

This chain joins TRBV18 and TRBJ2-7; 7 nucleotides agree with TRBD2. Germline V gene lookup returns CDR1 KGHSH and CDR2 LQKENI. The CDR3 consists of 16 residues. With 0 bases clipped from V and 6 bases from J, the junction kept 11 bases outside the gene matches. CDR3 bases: TGTGCCAGCTCACCACCGGGGAACCGCGGGGAGGGCGAGCAGTACTTC. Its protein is CASSPPGNRGEGEQYF.

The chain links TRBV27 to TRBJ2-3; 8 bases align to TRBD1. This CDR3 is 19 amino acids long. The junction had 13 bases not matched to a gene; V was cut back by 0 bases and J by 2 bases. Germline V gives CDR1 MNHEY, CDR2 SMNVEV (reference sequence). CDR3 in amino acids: CASSLSPGQDLLFTDTQYF. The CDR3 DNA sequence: TGTGCCAGCAGTTTATCCCCGGGACAGGACCTGCTATTCACAGATACGCAGTATTTT.

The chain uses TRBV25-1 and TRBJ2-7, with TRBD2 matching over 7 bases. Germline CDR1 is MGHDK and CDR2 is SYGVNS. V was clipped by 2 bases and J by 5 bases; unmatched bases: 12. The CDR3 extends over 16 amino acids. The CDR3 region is CASSEMAAGDRHEQYF. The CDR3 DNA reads TGTGCCAGCAGTGAAATGGCGGCGGGGGATCGGCACGAGCAGTACTTC.

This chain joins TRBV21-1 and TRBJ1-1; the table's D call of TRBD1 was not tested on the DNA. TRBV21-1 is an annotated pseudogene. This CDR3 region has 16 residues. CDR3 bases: TGTGCCAGCAGCAAATATGGGGGACAGCCTAACACTGAAGCTTTCTTT. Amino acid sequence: CASSKYGGQPNTEAFF.